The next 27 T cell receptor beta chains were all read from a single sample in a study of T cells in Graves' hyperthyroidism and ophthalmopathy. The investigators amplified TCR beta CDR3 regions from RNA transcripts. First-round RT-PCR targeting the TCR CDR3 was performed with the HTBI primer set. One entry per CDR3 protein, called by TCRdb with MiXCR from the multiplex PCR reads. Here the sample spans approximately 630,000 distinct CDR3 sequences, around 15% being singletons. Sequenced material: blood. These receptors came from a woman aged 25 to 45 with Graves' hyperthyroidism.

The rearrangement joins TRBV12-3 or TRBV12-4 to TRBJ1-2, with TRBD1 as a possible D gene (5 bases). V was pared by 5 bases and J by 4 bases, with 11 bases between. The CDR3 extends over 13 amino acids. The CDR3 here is CASSPGTSYGYTF. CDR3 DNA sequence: TGTGCCAGCAGTCCCGGGACCTCCTATGGCTACACCTTC.

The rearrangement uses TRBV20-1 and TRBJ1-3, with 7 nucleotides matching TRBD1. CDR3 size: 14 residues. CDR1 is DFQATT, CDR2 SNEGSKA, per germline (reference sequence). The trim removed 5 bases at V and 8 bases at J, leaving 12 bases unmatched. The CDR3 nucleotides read TGCAGTGCTGGACGGGACAGCGGAGCGGACACCATATATTTT. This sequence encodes CSAGRDSGADTIYF.

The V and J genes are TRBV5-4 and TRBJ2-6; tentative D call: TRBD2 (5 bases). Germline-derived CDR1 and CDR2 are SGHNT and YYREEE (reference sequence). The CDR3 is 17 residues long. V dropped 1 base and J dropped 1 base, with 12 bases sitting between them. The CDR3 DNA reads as TGTGCCAGCAGCTTGCTAGGTGGCGGGTCTGGGGCCAACGTCCTGACTTTC. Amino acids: CASSLLGGGSGANVLTF. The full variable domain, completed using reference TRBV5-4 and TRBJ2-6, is ETGVTQSPTHLIKTRGQQVTLRCSSQSGHNTVSWYQQALGQGPQFIFQYYREEENGRGNFPPRFSGLQFPNYSSELNVNALELDDSALYLCASSLLGGGSGANVLTFGAGSRLTVL.

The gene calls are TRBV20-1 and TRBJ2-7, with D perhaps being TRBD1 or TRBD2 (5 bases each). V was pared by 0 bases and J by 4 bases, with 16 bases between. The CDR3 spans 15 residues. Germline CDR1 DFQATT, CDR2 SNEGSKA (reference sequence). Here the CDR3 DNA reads TGCAGTGCTAGAGATCCCGGGACCCAAATTTACGAGCAGTACTTC. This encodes CSARDPGTQIYEQYF.

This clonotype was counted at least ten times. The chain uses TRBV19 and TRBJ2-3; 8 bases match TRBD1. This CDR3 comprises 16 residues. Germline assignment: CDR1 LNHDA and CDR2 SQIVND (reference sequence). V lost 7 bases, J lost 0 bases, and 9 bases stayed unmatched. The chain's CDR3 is CASTPRRTGSTDTQYF. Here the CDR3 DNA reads TGTGCCAGTACCCCCCGGAGGACAGGGAGCACAGATACGCAGTATTTT.

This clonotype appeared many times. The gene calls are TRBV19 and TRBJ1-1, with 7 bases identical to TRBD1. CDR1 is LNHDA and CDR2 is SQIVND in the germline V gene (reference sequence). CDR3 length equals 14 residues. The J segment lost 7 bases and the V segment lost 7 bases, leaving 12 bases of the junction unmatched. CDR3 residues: CASTVDRASNEAFF. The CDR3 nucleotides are TGTGCCAGTACGGTAGACAGGGCTTCGAATGAAGCTTTCTTT.

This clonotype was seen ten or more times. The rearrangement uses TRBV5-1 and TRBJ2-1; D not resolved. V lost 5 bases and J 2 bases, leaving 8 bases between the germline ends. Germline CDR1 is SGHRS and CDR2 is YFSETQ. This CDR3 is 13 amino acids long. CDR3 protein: CASRREPYNEQFF. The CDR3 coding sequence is TGCGCCAGCAGGCGCGAGCCCTACAATGAGCAGTTCTTC.

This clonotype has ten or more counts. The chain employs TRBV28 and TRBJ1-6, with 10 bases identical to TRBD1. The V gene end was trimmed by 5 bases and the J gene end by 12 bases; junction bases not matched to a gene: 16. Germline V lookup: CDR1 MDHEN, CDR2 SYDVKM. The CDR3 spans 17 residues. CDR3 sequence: CASSIKYRDRGLRPLHF. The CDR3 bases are TGTGCCAGCAGTATTAAGTACCGGGACAGGGGTTTGCGACCCCTCCACTTT.

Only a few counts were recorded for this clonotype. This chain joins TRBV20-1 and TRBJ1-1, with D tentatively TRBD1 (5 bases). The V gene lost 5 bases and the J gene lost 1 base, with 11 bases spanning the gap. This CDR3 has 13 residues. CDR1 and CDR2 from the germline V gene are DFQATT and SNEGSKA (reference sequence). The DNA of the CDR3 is TGCAGTGCTGGGGGAGTGGGGAACACTGAAGCTTTCTTT. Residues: CSAGGVGNTEAFF.

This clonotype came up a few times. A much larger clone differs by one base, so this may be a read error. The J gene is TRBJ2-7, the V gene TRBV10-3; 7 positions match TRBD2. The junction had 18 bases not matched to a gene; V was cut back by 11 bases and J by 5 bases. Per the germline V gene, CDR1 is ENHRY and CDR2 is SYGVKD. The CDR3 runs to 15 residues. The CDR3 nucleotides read TGTGCCTCTCACTGGGGGGGGGACTCTATCCACGAGCAGTACTTC. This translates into CASHWGGDSIHEQYF.

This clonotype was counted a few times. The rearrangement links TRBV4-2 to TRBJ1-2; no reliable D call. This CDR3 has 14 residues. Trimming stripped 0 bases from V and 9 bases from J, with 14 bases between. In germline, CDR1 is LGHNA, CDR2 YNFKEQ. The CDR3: CASSQDIWRSSYTF. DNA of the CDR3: TGTGCCAGCAGCCAAGACATATGGAGGAGTAGCTACACCTTC.

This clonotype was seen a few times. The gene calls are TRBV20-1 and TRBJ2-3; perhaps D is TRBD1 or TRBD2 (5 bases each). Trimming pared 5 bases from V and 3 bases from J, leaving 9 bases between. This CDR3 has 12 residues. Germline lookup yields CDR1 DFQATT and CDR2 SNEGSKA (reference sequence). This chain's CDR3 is CSAEGSTDTQYF. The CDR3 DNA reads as TGCAGTGCTGAGGGGTCTACAGATACGCAGTATTTT.

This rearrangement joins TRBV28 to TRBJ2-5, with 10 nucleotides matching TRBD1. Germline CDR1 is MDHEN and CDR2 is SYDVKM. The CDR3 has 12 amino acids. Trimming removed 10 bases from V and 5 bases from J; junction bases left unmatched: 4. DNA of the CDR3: TGTGCCATTCGACAGGGGGCCGAGACCCAGTACTTC. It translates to CAIRQGAETQYF.

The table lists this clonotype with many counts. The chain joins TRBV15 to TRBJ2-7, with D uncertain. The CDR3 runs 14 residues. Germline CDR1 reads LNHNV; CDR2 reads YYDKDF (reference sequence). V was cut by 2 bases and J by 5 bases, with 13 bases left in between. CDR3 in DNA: TGTGCCACCAGCAGATTGGGGATGTGGGACGAGCAGTACTTC. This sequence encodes CATSRLGMWDEQYF.

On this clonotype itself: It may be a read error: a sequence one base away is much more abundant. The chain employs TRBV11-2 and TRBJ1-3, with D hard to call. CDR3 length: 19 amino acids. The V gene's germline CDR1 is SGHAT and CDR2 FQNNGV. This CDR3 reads CASSLDSLTADSSGNTLYF. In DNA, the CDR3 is TGTGCCAGCAGCTTAGATTCCCTCACAGCCGATTCATCTGGAAACACCTTATATTTT.

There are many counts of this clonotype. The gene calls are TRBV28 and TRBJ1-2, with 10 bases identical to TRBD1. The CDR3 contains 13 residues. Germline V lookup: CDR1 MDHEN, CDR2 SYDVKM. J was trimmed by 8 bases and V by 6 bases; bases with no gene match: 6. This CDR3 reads CASRETGGRGYTF. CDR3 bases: TGTGCCAGCAGAGAGACAGGGGGCAGGGGCTACACCTTC.

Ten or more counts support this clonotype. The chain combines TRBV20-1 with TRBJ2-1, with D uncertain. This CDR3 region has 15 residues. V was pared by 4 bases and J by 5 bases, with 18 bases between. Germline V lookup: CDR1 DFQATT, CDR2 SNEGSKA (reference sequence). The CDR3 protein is CSAKVSSRRHNEQFF. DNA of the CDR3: TGCAGTGCTAAGGTGTCTAGTAGGAGACACAATGAGCAGTTCTTC.

The CDR3 is CASHGQGQAFHEQFF. CDR3 nucleotides: TGTGCCAGCCATGGGCAGGGTCAAGCATTTCATGAGCAGTTCTTC. The chain links TRBV28 to TRBJ2-1; perhaps TRBD1 as D (5 bases). Germline V gene lookup returns CDR1 MDHEN and CDR2 SYDVKM. This CDR3 contains 15 residues. V was clipped by 8 bases and J by 8 bases, with 22 bases between them.

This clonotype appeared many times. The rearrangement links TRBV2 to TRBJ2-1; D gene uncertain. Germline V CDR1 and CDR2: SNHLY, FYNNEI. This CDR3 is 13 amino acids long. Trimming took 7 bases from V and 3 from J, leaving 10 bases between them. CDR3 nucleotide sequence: TGTGCCAGCAATGGCGCAATCTACAATGAGCAGTTCTTC. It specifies CASNGAIYNEQFF. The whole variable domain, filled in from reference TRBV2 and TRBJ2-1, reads EPEVTQTPSHQVTQMGQEVILRCVPISNHLYFYWYRQILGQKVEFLVSFYNNEISEKSEIFDDQFSVERPDGSNFTLKIRSTKLEDSAMYFCASNGAIYNEQFFGPGTRLTVL.

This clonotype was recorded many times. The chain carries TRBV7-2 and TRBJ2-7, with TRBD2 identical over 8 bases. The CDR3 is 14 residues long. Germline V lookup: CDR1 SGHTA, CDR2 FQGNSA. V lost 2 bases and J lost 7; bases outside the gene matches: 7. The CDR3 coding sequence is TGTGCCAGCAGCTTACGAGCGGGAGTGGGAGAGCAGTACTTC. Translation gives CASSLRAGVGEQYF.

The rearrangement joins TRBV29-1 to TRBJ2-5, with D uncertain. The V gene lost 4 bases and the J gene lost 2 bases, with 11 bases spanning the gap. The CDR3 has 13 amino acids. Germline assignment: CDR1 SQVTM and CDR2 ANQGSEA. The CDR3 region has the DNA TGCAGCGTTGCCCGACGGTTACAAGAGACCCAGTACTTC. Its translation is CSVARRLQETQYF.

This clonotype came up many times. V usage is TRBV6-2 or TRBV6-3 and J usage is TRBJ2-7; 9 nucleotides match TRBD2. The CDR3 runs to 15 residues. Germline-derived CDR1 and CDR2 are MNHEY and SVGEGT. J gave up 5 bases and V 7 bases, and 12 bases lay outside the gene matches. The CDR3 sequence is CASTQVGSGRNEQYF. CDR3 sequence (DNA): TGTGCCAGCACCCAAGTGGGTAGCGGGAGAAACGAGCAGTACTTC.

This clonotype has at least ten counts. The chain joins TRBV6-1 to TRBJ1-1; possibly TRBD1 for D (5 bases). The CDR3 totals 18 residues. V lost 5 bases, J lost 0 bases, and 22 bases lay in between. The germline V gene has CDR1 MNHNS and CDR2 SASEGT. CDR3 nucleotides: TGTGCCAGCAGTCCTCTCCTGGGACGGCCGGGGATGAACACTGAAGCTTTCTTT. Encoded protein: CASSPLLGRPGMNTEAFF.

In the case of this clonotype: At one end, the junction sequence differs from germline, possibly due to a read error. CDR3 loop: CASSLSGQGNDEQSF. CDR3 bases: TGTGCCAGCAGTTTATCGGGACAGGGGAACGATGAGCAGTCCTTC. The chain carries TRBV28 and TRBJ2-1, with TRBD1 identical over 10 bases. CDR3 length equals 15 residues. The germline CDR1 and CDR2 sequences are MDHEN and SYDVKM.

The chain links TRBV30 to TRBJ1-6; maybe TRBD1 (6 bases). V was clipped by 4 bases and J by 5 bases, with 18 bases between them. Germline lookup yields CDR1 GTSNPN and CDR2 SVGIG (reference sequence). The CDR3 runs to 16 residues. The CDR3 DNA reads TGTGCCTGGACCTCCGACAGGCTGGGAAATAATTCACCCCTCCACTTT. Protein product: CAWTSDRLGNNSPLHF.

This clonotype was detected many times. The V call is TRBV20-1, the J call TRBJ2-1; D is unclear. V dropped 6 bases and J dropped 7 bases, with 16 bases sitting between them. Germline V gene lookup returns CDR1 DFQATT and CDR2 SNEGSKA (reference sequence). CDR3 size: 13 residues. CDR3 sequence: CSASGGWDNEQFF. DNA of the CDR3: TGCAGTGCCTCCGGTGGGTGGGATAATGAGCAGTTCTTC.

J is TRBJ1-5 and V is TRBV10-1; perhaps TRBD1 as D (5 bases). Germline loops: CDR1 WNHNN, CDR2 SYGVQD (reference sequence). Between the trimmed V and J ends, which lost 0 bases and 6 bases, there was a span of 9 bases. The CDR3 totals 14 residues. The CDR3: CASSESRGGQPQHF. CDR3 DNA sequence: TGCGCCAGCAGTGAGTCGCGCGGGGGTCAGCCCCAGCATTTT.